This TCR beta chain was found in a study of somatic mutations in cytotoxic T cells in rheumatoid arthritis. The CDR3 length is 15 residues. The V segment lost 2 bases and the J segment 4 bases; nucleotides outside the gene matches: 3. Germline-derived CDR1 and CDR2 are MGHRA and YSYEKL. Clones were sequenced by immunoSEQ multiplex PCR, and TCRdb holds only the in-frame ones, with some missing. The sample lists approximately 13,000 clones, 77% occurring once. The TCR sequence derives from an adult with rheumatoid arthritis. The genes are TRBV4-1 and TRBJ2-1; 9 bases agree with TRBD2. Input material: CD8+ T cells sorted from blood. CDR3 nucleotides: TGCGCCAGCAGCCAAATAGCGGGGGTTTACAATGAGCAGTTCTTC. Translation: CASSQIAGVYNEQFF.